This TCR beta chain was sequenced in a study of beta chain features in type 1 diabetes. Study as a whole: The study found patients and healthy donors alike in age, gender and cell yields. Broader study findings: Significant though moderate, a shortening of TCRB CDR3s appeared in all four CD4+ subsets of Type 1 diabetes patients.

All of the isolated RNA was reverse transcribed, so expressed TCRB transcripts were sequenced. Sequencing was performed with immunoSEQ multiplex PCR; in TCRdb, only in-frame clones are kept and a portion is missing. In the table there are 300,000 to 450,000 clones, around 9.6% of which are singletons. V shed 4 bases and J shed 4 bases, with 12 bases lying between them. This CDR3 contains 13 residues. The germline CDR1 and CDR2 sequences are SGHRS and YFSETQ. This clone has just a few counts. No antigen is known for it. The J gene is TRBJ2-7, the V gene TRBV5-1; no clear D gene. The sequence came from a man aged 25-45 years with type 1 diabetes. The source material was central memory CD4+ T cells from blood. CDR3 DNA: TGCGCCAGCAGCCCCGTCGGAGAGTACGAGCAGTACTTC. Its translation is CASSPVGEYEQYF.